This passage covers 31 T cell receptor beta chains from one sample sequenced in a study of siplizumab effects on memory and regulatory T cells. Here immunoSEQ multiplex PCR was the method, and the copy in TCRdb shows in-frame clones only, minus some. Found here are roughly 64,000 clones, just over 95% of them singletons; the top ten hold approximately 0.1%. Sequencing was carried out using naive CD8+ T cells sorted from blood. These receptors were obtained from a human donor in good health.

This clone was found once. The rearrangement joins TRBV9 to TRBJ2-6; tentatively, D is TRBD2 (5 bases). Germline assignment: CDR1 SGDLS and CDR2 YYNGEE. The CDR3 has 18 residues. Trimming cost V 3 bases and J 1 base, with 17 bases left between them. The CDR3 region has the DNA TGTGCCAGCAGCGACTCCCCGGGGAAATTTTCTGGGGCCAACGTCCTGACTTTC. As protein: CASSDSPGKFSGANVLTF.

The chain is built from TRBV30 and TRBJ2-1; TRBD2 matches 8 bases. CDR3 length: 13 residues. The germline V gene has CDR1 GTSNPN and CDR2 SVGIG (reference sequence). In DNA, the CDR3 is TGTGCACTTCAATTGGGCGGGGGGAATGAGCAGTTCTTC. As protein: CALQLGGGNEQFF.

This clone showed up just once. The V and J genes are TRBV27 and TRBJ1-5, with D possibly TRBD1 on 5 matching bases. In germline, CDR1 is MNHEY, CDR2 SMNVEV (reference sequence). V lost 5 bases and J lost 1, with 15 bases in between. The CDR3 loop spans 16 amino acids. The CDR3 DNA is TGTGCCAGCAGTGATCAGGGTCCGGTGAGCAATCAGCCCCAGCATTTT. It is translated as CASSDQGPVSNQPQHF.

The chain carries TRBV25-1 and TRBJ2-2, with D unresolved. CDR1 is MGHDK and CDR2 is SYGVNS in the germline V gene. Trimming left V 4 bases short and J 3 bases short, with 9 bases between. CDR3 length: 14 amino acids. The chain's CDR3 is CASSAGGYTGELFF. CDR3 in DNA: TGTGCCAGCAGTGCCGGCGGCTACACCGGGGAGCTGTTTTTT.

The sample holds one count of this clone. The rearrangement joins TRBV6-7 to TRBJ2-5, with D maybe TRBD2 (5 bases). Being an ORF, TRBV6-7 has a function that is uncertain. V lost 0 bases and J lost 5, with 13 bases in between. This CDR3 contains 15 residues. CDR3 region: CASSYSKEVGETQYF. The CDR3 DNA is TGTGCCAGCAGTTACTCGAAGGAGGTGGGGGAGACCCAGTACTTC.

The rearrangement links TRBV19 to TRBJ2-6; no reliable D call. Germline V CDR1 and CDR2: LNHDA, SQIVND (reference sequence). The CDR3 spans 15 residues. Trimming removed 3 bases from V and 0 bases from J, with 6 bases in between. The DNA of the CDR3 is TGTGCCAGTAGTATCGGCGGCTCTGGGGCCAACGTCCTGACTTTC. Translating it yields CASSIGGSGANVLTF.

The genes are TRBV19 and TRBJ2-3, with 8 bases that match TRBD1. J was trimmed by 7 bases and V by 10 bases; bases with no gene match: 7. CDR1 is LNHDA and CDR2 is SQIVND in the germline V gene (reference sequence). This CDR3 comprises 12 residues. The CDR3 nucleotides are TGTGCCACAGGGGGCCCCCGGAATACGCAGTATTTT. Protein product: CATGGPRNTQYF.

V and J are TRBV4-1 and TRBJ2-1; D call uncertain. CDR3 length: 11 amino acids. Trimming removed 0 bases from V and 6 bases from J, with 0 bases in between. Per the germline V gene, CDR1 is MGHRA and CDR2 is YSYEKL. DNA of the CDR3: TGCGCCAGCAGCCAAGACAATGAGCAGTTCTTC. Translating gives CASSQDNEQFF.

CDR3 nucleotides: TGTGCCAGCTCCCGGGTGAGCACAGATACGCAGTATTTT. Its translation: CASSRVSTDTQYF. V and J are TRBV14 and TRBJ2-3; D ambiguous. The germline V gene has CDR1 SGHDN and CDR2 FVKESK. Trimming removed 8 bases from V and 0 bases from J, with 9 bases in between. This CDR3 is 13 amino acids long.

The chain carries TRBV4-1 and TRBJ2-1; maybe TRBD1 (5 bases). CDR1 is MGHRA and CDR2 is YSYEKL in the germline V gene. The CDR3 has 16 amino acids. Trimming shortened V by 0 bases and J by 10 bases, and 19 bases separated the two germline ends. CDR3 protein: CASSQETLGQDAEQFF. The CDR3 DNA reads as TGCGCCAGCAGCCAAGAGACCTTGGGGCAAGACGCAGAGCAGTTCTTC.

This rearrangement joins TRBV5-1 to TRBJ2-5, with D tentatively TRBD1 or TRBD2 (5 bases each). The CDR3 is 15 amino acids. Germline V gene data show CDR1 as SGHRS and CDR2 as YFSETQ. Trimming removed 0 bases at V and 5 bases at J, with 14 bases between. The CDR3 DNA is TGCGCCAGCAGCTTGGCCTTTCGAGGGGCCGAGACCCAGTACTTC. This translates into CASSLAFRGAETQYF.

The genes are TRBV11-1 and TRBJ2-3; 11 bases are shared with TRBD2. The length of the CDR3 is 16 residues. CDR1 SGHAT and CDR2 FQDESV come from the germline V gene (reference sequence). The J segment lost 3 bases and the V segment lost 6 bases, leaving 8 bases of the junction unmatched. The CDR3 DNA follows: TGTGCCAGCAGTTATAGCGGGGGGGCCGGGACAGATACGCAGTATTTT. The encoded protein is CASSYSGGAGTDTQYF.

The CDR3: CASGTVIRTSGGAGELFF. CDR3 coding DNA: TGTGCCTCCGGGACAGTAATCAGGACTAGCGGGGGGGCCGGGGAGCTGTTTTTT. This sequence joins TRBV12-5 and TRBJ2-2; 15 nucleotides line up with TRBD2. This CDR3 spans 18 amino acids. Germline CDR1 and CDR2: LGHNT and FRNRAP.

The V call is TRBV7-9, the J call TRBJ2-3; TRBD2 is a possible D gene (6 bases). Germline V CDR1 and CDR2: SEHNR, FQNEAQ (reference sequence). This CDR3 is 15 amino acids long. The V and J ends lost 2 bases and 4 bases respectively, with 13 bases between them. CDR3 bases: TGTGCCAGCAGCTTACGTGGCGAGCGGGCAGATACGCAGTATTTT. It yields the protein CASSLRGERADTQYF.

The chain employs TRBV10-3 and TRBJ2-1; 9 nucleotides align to TRBD2. CDR1 ENHRY and CDR2 SYGVKD come from the germline V gene. After removal of 0 bases from V and 7 bases from J, the junction contained 7 bases not matched to a gene. The CDR3 is 16 amino acids. CDR3 nucleotides: TGTGCCATCAGTGAGTCGATGGCGGGGGGGGGTAATGAGCAGTTCTTC. Translation: CAISESMAGGGNEQFF.

V is TRBV5-6 and J is TRBJ2-1; D is unclear. Germline V gene data show CDR1 as SGHDT and CDR2 as YYEEEE. V was trimmed by 0 bases and J by 9 bases, leaving 10 bases between them. CDR3 size: 13 residues. The DNA for the CDR3 is TGTGCCAGCAGCTTGGGAGACCCCAGTGAGCAGTTCTTC. Protein sequence: CASSLGDPSEQFF.

The rearrangement joins TRBV19 to TRBJ1-4; D is unclear. The CDR3 has 12 residues. CDR1 is LNHDA and CDR2 is SQIVND in the germline V gene (reference sequence). Trimming removed 6 bases at V and 8 bases at J, with 10 bases between. CDR3 protein: CASSITEEKLFF. Here the CDR3 DNA reads TGTGCCAGTAGCATCACAGAGGAAAAACTGTTTTTT.

This clone was recorded only once. This chain joins TRBV28 and TRBJ1-5; unclear D gene. This CDR3 comprises 13 residues. The germline V and J ends were trimmed by 10 bases and 5 bases, with 15 bases remaining between them. The germline V gene encodes CDR1 MDHEN and CDR2 SYDVKM. CDR3 DNA: TGTGCCACTAACGACGATAGGGATCAGCCCCAGCATTTT. Translation: CATNDDRDQPQHF.

CDR3 loop: CASSSTGGQGYTF. DNA for the CDR3: TGTGCCAGCAGCTCCACCGGGGGGCAAGGCTACACCTTC. J is TRBJ1-2 and V is TRBV9, with D perhaps matching TRBD1 (6 bases). CDR1 and CDR2 from the germline V gene are SGDLS and YYNGEE. Trimming took off 4 bases at V and 8 bases at J, with 15 bases between the two ends. The CDR3 runs to 13 residues.

The rearrangement links TRBV19 to TRBJ1-1, with a tentative D call TRBD1 (5 bases). Trimming left V 6 bases short and J 3 bases short, with 14 bases between. CDR3 length: 14 amino acids. Germline-derived CDR1 and CDR2 are LNHDA and SQIVND (reference sequence). CDR3: CASSGAGPYTEAFF. The CDR3 DNA reads TGTGCCAGTAGCGGGGCCGGCCCTTACACTGAAGCTTTCTTT.

This clone was detected only once. V gene TRBV6-4 combines with J gene TRBJ2-7; possible D gene TRBD2, 5 bases. The CDR3 extends over 15 amino acids. The germline V and J ends were trimmed by 7 bases and 7 bases, with 23 bases remaining between them. Germline CDR1 is MRHNA and CDR2 is SNTAGT. CDR3 sequence reads: CASNPRGRPTGEQYF. CDR3 bases: TGTGCCAGCAACCCCCGGGGAAGACCCACGGGAGAGCAGTACTTC.

The chain couples TRBV27 to TRBJ1-5; TRBD1 is a possible D gene (5 bases). This CDR3 region has 15 residues. Deletions cut 2 bases from V and 6 bases from J, with 14 bases between. CDR1 and CDR2 from the germline V gene are MNHEY and SMNVEV (reference sequence). The CDR3 region is CASSLGAGGSQPQHF. The CDR3, as DNA: TGTGCCAGCAGTTTAGGTGCCGGGGGGAGTCAGCCCCAGCATTTT.

J is TRBJ2-1 and V is TRBV11-2; D unclear. The CDR3 consists of 14 residues. The V end was cut by 4 bases, the J end by 0 bases, with 7 bases between. Germline V lookup: CDR1 SGHAT, CDR2 FQNNGV. In nucleotides, the CDR3 is TGTGCCAGCAGCTCTCGGACCTCCTACAATGAGCAGTTCTTC. Its protein is CASSSRTSYNEQFF.

This chain links TRBV4-2 with TRBJ1-3; D unresolved. The CDR3 is made up of 16 amino acids. Trimming took off 4 bases at V and 0 bases at J, with 13 bases between the two ends. Germline V gene data show CDR1 as LGHNA and CDR2 as YNFKEQ. CDR3 region: CASSPDGPSSGNTIYF. CDR3 sequence (DNA): TGTGCCAGCAGCCCAGATGGTCCAAGCTCTGGAAACACCATATATTTT.

This chain joins TRBV4-3 and TRBJ1-6; D remains ambiguous. The CDR3 contains 16 residues. From germline, CDR1 is LGHNA and CDR2 YSLEER. Trimming took 1 base from V and 0 from J, leaving 7 bases between them. The CDR3 region is CASSQGSSSYNSPLHF. CDR3 nucleotide sequence: TGCGCCAGCAGCCAAGGATCGAGCTCCTATAATTCACCCCTCCACTTT.

With regard to this clone: One end of the junction does not line up with germline, which may come from a read error. V usage is TRBV2 and J usage is TRBJ2-3; 9 positions match TRBD2. The V gene's germline CDR1 is SNHLY and CDR2 FYNNEI. The CDR3 length is 16 residues. The CDR3, as DNA: TGTGCCAGCAGGGAAGGCAGCGGGGGGTCTACAGATACGCAGTATTTT. As protein: CASREGSGGSTDTQYF.

J is TRBJ1-4 and V is TRBV5-6, with unresolved D. Trimming took 2 bases from V and 5 from J, leaving 7 bases between them. Germline V gene sequence: CDR1 SGHDT, CDR2 YYEEEE. This CDR3 spans 13 amino acids. CDR3 residues: CASSLGRNEKLFF. In DNA form, the CDR3 reads TGTGCCAGCAGCTTAGGCCGAAATGAAAAACTGTTTTTT. The full variable domain, with the rest looked up from reference TRBV5-6 and TRBJ1-4, is DAGVTQSPTHLIKTRGQQVTLRCSPKSGHDTVSWYQQALGQGPQFIFQYYEEEERQRGNFPDRFSGHQFPNYSSELNVNALLLGDSALYLCASSLGRNEKLFFGSGTQLSVL.

This chain links TRBV27 with TRBJ2-1; 12 nucleotides align to TRBD2. V lost 5 bases and J lost 3; bases outside the gene matches: 5. Germline V CDR1 and CDR2: MNHEY, SMNVEV (reference sequence). The CDR3 covers 16 residues. The CDR3: CASSLLTSGGYNEQFF. Written as DNA, the CDR3 is TGTGCCAGCAGTCTCCTGACTAGCGGGGGCTACAATGAGCAGTTCTTC.

The V and J genes are TRBV6-5 and TRBJ1-1; D gene unclear. The germline CDR1 and CDR2 sequences are MNHEY and SVGAGI. V dropped 0 bases and J dropped 7 bases, with 6 bases sitting between them. This CDR3 has 12 residues. CDR3 in DNA: TGTGCCAGCAGTTACTCAGGATATGAAGCTTTCTTT. Its translation: CASSYSGYEAFF.

The chain carries TRBV4-3 and TRBJ2-1, with TRBD2 identical over 11 bases. Germline V CDR1 and CDR2: LGHNA, YSLEER. The J segment lost 4 bases and the V segment lost 4 bases, leaving 6 bases of the junction unmatched. The CDR3 is 16 residues long. CDR3 nucleotide sequence: TGCGCCAGCAGCCCTACTCTAGCGGGGGGATACAATGAGCAGTTCTTC. Amino acid sequence: CASSPTLAGGYNEQFF.

This chain connects TRBV6-5 to TRBJ1-1; D is perhaps TRBD1 (5 bases). Germline V lookup: CDR1 MNHEY, CDR2 SVGAGI. This CDR3 contains 14 residues. Deletions cut 2 bases from V and 2 bases from J, with 9 bases between. CDR3 nucleotide sequence: TGTGCCAGCAGTTACGTGGGGGGAAACACTGAAGCTTTCTTT. Protein product: CASSYVGGNTEAFF.